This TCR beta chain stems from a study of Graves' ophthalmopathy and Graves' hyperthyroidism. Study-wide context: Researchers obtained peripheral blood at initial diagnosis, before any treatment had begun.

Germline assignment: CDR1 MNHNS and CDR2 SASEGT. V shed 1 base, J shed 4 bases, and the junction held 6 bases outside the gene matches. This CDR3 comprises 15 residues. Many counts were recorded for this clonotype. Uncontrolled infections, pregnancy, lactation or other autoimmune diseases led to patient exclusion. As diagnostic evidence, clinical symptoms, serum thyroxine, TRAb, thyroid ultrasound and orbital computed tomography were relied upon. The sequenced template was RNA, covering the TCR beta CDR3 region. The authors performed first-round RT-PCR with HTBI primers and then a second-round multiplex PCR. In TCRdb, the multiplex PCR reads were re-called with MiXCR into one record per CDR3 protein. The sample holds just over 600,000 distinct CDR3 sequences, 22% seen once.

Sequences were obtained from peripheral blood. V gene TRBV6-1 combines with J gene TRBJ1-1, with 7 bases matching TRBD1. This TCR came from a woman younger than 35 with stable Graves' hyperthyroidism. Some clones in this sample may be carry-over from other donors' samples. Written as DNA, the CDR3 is TGTGCCAGCAGTGAAGGCAGGGGGAGAGGCACTGAAGCTTTCTTT. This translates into CASSEGRGRGTEAFF.